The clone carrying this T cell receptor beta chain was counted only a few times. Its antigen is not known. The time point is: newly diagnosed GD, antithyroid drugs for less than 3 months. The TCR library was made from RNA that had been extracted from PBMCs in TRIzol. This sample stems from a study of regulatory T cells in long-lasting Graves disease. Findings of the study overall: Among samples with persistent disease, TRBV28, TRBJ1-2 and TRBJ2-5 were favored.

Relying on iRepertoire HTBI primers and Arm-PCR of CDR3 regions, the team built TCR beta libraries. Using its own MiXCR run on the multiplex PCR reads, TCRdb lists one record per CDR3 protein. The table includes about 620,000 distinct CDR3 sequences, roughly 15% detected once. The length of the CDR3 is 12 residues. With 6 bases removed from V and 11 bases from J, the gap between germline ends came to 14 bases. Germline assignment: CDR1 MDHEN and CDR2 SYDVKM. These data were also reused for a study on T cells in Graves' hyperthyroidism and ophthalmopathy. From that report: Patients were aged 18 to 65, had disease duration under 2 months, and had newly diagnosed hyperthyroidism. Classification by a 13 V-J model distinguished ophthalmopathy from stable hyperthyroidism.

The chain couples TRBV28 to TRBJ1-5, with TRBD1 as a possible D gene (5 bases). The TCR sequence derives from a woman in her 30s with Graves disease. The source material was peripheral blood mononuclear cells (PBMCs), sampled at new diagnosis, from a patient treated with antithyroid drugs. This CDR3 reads CASRGDTVAQHF. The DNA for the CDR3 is TGTGCCAGCAGAGGGGATACAGTCGCCCAGCATTTT. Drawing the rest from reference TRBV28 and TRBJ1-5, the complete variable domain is DVKVTQSSRYLVKRTGEKVFLECVQDMDHENMFWYRQDPGLGLRLIYFSYDVKMKEKGDIPEGYSVSREKKERFSLILESASTNQTSMYLCASRGDTVAQHFGDGTRLSIL.